This T cell receptor beta chain was sequenced during a study of cytomegalovirus exposure and HLA in healthy donors. Looking at the study overall: Earlier findings included some 120 million unique TCR beta sequences obtained from around 180 million T cells. Among the 400 or so donors who were genotyped, roughly 85% fell in the genetic ancestry cluster that is associated with self-reported Caucasian donors. The study's findings and limits: The study carried out a later analysis of TCR beta sequences. It associated some 17,000 of them with specific HLA alleles at a false discovery rate of 0.05. Most TCR beta V segments were productive about 87% or about 30% of the time in an earlier analysis.

J was trimmed by 10 bases and V by 3 bases; bases with no gene match: 12. Germline-derived CDR1 and CDR2 are KGHSH and LQKENI. This CDR3 has 15 residues. Primers: 60 Vbeta forward and 13 Jbeta reverse. Only in-frame clones appear in the TCRdb table, and some are missing; sequencing was by immunoSEQ multiplex PCR. This table has fewer than 150,000 clones, around 85% appearing once. Turning to this clone: The antigen remains unidentified.

V usage is TRBV18 and J usage is TRBJ2-1, with 7 bases aligning to TRBD1. Sequencing was performed on PBMCs. This receptor was taken from a man aged 35 to 55 in good health and CMV-seropositive. DNA of the CDR3: TGTGCCAGCTCACCCAGGGGGACGAGGGTCCTCGAGCAGTTCTTC. Its protein is CASSPRGTRVLEQFF.